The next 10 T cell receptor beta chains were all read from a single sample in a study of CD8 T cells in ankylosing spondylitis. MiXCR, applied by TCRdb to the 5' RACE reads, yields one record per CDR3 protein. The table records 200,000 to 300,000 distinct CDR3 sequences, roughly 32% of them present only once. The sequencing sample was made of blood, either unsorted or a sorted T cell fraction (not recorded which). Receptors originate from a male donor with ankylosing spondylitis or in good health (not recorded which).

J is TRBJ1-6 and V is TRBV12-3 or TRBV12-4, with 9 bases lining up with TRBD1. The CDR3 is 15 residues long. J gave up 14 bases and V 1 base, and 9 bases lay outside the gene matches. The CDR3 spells CASSLGTGDVSTLHF. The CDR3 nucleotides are TGTGCCAGCAGTTTAGGGACAGGGGACGTCAGTACCCTCCACTTT.

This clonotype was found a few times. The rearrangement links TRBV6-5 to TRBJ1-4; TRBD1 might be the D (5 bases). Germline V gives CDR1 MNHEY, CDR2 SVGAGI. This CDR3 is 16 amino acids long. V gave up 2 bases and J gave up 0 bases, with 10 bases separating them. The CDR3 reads CASSYPTASTNEKLFF. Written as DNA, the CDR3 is TGTGCCAGCAGTTACCCGACAGCCTCAACTAATGAAAAACTGTTTTTT.

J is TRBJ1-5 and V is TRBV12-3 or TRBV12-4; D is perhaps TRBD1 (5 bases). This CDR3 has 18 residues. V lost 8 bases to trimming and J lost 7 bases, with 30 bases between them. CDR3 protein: CASLPGEPRGIRIQPQHF. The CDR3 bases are TGTGCCAGCCTCCCGGGCGAACCAAGGGGAATACGAATCCAGCCCCAGCATTTT.

CDR3 sequence: CSVEGRYEETQYF. CDR3 DNA: TGCAGCGTTGAAGGCCGCTACGAAGAGACCCAGTACTTC. The chain couples TRBV29-1 to TRBJ2-5; no firm D call. Germline values: CDR1 SQVTM, CDR2 ANQGSEA. V lost 1 base to trimming and J lost 3 bases, with 9 bases between them. This CDR3 contains 13 residues. The variable domain in full, completed from reference TRBV29-1 and TRBJ2-5, reads SAVISQKPSRDICQRGTSLTIQCQVDSQVTMMFWYRQQPGQSLTLIATANQGSEATYESGFVIDKFPISRPNLTFSTLTVSNMSPEDSSIYLCSVEGRYEETQYFGPGTRLLVL.

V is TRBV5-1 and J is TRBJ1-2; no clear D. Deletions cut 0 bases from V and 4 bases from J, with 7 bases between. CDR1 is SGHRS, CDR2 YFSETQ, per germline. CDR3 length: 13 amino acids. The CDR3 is CASSLAGLYGYTF. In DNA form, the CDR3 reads TGCGCCAGCAGCTTGGCGGGCCTCTATGGCTACACCTTC.

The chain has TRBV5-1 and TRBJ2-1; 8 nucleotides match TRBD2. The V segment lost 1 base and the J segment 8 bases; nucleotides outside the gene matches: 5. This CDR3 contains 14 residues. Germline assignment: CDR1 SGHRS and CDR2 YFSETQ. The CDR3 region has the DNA TGCGCCAGCAGCTTGCACGGGGGGGACTATGAGCAGTTCTTC. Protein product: CASSLHGGDYEQFF.

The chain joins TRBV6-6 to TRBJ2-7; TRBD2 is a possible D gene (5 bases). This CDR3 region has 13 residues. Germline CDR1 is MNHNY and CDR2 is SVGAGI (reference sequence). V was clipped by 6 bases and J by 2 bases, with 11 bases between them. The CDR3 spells CASSPGSTYEQYF. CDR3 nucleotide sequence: TGTGCCAGCAGCCCGGGGTCAACCTACGAGCAGTACTTC.

The CDR3 sequence is CSVEDRQQETQYF. CDR3 coding DNA: TGCAGCGTTGAAGATCGGCAGCAAGAGACCCAGTACTTC. V usage is TRBV29-1 and J usage is TRBJ2-5; D gene unclear. CDR1 is SQVTM and CDR2 is ANQGSEA in the germline V gene. V was pared by 0 bases and J by 2 bases, with 7 bases between. This CDR3 is built from 13 residues.

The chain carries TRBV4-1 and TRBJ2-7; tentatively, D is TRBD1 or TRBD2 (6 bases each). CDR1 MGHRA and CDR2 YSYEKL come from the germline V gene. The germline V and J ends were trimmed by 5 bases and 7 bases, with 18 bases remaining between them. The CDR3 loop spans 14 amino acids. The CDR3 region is CASSSPGGVYEQYF. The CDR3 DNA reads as TGCGCCAGCAGCTCCCCCGGGGGCGTATATGAGCAGTACTTC.

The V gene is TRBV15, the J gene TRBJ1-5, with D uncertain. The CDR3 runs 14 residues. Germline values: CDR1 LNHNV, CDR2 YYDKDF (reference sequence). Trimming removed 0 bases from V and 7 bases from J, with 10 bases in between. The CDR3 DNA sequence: TGTGCCACCAGCAGAGATGACCCTTGGCAGCCCCAGCATTTT. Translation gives CATSRDDPWQPQHF.